This TCR beta chain originates from a study of regulatory T cells in long-lasting Graves disease (dated by TCRdb to about 2021). About the study as a whole: To count as having persistent Graves' disease, a patient had to have received antithyroid drug treatment for over 5 years with TSH receptor autoantibodies remaining persistently positive. TCR sequencing covered roughly 13 persistent and approximately 20 newly diagnosed Graves' disease patients, 33 samples in total. The study was conducted in China and was registered as a clinical trial. Patients with persistent Graves' disease were compared with patients with newly diagnosed Graves' disease using TCR sequencing and RNA sequencing of peripheral blood. In the clinical cohort, patients with persistent Graves' disease had used antithyroid drugs for an average of about 10.3 years.

This clonotype was counted only a few times. Its antigen has not been determined. Per-base quality was not reported, and no clone a single base away is much larger than it. For this chain, trimming is 2 bases at the V end and 0 bases at the J end, and the number of junction bases without a gene match is 6. For CDR1 and CDR2, the germline V gene (reference sequence) lists SEHNR and FQNEAQ. The CDR3 covers 16 residues, taking in both the cysteine and the phenylalanine. Only the CDR3 DNA stays, 48 bases, in frame from base 1. The time point label corresponds to: persistent/refractory GD, antithyroid drugs over 5 years with positive TRAb. For both TCR sequencing and RNA sequencing, RNA was extracted from PBMCs in TRIzol. Graves' disease was diagnosed according to American Thyroid Association guidelines. Patients for the study were recruited at an endocrinology department in Xi'an, China. From each patient, 7.5 to 10 milliliters of peripheral blood was collected into an EDTA anticoagulant tube. PBMCs were isolated by Ficoll Paque Plus density gradient separation without further T cell sorting. An Agilent 2100 Bioanalyzer and agarose gel were used to check RNA quality, and a NanoDrop 2000 was used to measure RNA concentration.

Library preparation was by multiplex PCR. The sequencing machine was an Illumina HiSeq 4000. To build TCR beta libraries, CDR3 regions were amplified by Arm-PCR using iRepertoire HTBI primers. Before sequencing, the PCR products went through gel purification. In the authors' own workflow: Gene usage analysis of CDR3 amino acid clonotypes relied on the roughly 60 TRBV and over 13 TRBJ segments identified across samples. COPE and FqMerger were used to merge filtered high-quality paired reads into contigs. Contigs were aligned with BLAST to IMGT TRBV, TRBD and TRBJ reference genes, and CDR3 was defined per IMGT. Highly expanded clones were defined as clonotypes with a frequency above 0.1%. Shannon entropy was used to measure repertoire diversity, and the Gini coefficient was used to measure V-J evenness. Clonotypes shared by more than one individual were considered public. The public reads were quality trimmed at Q25 with fastp and then assembled into clones with MiXCR by TCRdb, keeping productive beta chains. Rows are unified per CDR3 protein, each entry keeping the most common DNA and genes. The V and J calls and clone size are TCRdb's, not the authors'. Across this sample there are roughly 450,000 distinct CDR3 sequences, with 20% to 25% seen only once. Around 14% of the sample belongs to the ten largest clones.

Results the study describes overall, beyond this receptor: As a limitation, the authors acknowledged that the small sample size may reduce accuracy. Only peripheral blood was studied, because thyroid tissue, the primary lesion, was inaccessible. Only the TCR beta chain was sequenced and analyzed. TRBV28, TRBJ1-2 and TRBJ2-5 were preferentially used in persistent disease, while TRBV20-1 and TRBJ2-1 were favored in newly diagnosed disease. Compared with newly diagnosed patients, patients with persistent Graves' disease had lower TCR Shannon entropy and fewer highly expanded clones, which suggests clonal expansion. A larger number of public clonotypes was shared among persistent patients (approximately 2,500) than among newly diagnosed patients (around 870).

The V and J segments used are TRBV7-9 and TRBJ1-1; 7 nucleotides in the junction match TRBD1. The sequence was obtained from a female donor with Graves disease. The sample consisted of peripheral blood mononuclear cells (PBMCs), taken when the disease was refractory, from a patient treated with antithyroid drugs. The nucleotides are TGTGCCAGCAGCTTAACGGCGGACAGGATGAACACTGAAGCTTTCTTT. Translated, this gives CASSLTADRMNTEAFF.